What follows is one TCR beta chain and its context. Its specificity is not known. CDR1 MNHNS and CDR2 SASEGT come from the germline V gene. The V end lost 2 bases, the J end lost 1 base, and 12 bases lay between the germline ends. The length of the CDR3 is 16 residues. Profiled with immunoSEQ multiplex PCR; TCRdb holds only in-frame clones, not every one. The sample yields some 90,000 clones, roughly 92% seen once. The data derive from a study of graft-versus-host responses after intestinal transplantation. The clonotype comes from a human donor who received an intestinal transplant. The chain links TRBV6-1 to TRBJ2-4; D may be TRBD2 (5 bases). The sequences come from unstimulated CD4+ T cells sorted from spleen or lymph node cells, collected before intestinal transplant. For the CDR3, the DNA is TGTGCCAGCAGTGAATGGGAGACGGTCGCCAAAAACATTCAGTACTTC. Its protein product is CASSEWETVAKNIQYF.